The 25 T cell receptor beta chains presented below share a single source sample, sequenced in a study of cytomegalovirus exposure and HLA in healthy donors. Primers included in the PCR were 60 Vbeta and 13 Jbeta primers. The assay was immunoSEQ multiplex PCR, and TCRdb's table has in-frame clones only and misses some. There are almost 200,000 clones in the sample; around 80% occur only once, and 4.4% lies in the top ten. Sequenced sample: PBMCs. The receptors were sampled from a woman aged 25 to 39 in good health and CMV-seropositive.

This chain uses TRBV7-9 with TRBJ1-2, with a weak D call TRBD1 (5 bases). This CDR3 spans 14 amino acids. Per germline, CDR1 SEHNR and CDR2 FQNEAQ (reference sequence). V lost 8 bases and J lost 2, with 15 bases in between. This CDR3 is CASGRTTANYGYTF. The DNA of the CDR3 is TGTGCCAGCGGAAGGACAACGGCGAACTATGGCTACACCTTC.

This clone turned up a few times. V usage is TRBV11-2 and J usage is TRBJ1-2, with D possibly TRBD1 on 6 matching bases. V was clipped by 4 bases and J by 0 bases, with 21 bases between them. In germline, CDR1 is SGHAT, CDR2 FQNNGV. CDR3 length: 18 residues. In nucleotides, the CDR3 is TGTGCCAGCAGCTCCCATTCTCTGGGGGCAGGAGCTAACTATGGCTACACCTTC. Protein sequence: CASSSHSLGAGANYGYTF.

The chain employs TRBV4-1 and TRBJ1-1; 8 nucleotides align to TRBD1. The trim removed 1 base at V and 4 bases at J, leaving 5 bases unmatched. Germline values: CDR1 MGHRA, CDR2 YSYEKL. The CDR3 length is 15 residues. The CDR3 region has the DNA TGCGCCAGCAGCCAAGTTACAGGGGGTAGCACTGAAGCTTTCTTT. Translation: CASSQVTGGSTEAFF.

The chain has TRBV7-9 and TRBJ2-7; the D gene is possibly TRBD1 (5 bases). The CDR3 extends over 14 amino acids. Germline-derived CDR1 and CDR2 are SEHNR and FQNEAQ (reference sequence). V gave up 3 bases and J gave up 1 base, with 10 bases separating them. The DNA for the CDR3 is TGTGCCAGCAGCTTGGCAGGGAATTCCTACGAGCAGTACTTC. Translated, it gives CASSLAGNSYEQYF.

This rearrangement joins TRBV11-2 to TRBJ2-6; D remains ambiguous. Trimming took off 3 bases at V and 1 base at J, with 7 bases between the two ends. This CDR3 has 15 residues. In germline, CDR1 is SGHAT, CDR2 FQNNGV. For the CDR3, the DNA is TGTGCCAGCAGCTTCCGGGTATCTGGGGCCAACGTCCTGACTTTC. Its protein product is CASSFRVSGANVLTF.

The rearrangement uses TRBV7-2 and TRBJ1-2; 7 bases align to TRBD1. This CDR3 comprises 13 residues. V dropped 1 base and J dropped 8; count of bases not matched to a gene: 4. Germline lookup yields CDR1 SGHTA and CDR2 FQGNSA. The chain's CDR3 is CASSLEEGAGYTF. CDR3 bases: TGTGCCAGCAGCTTAGAGGAGGGGGCAGGCTACACCTTC.

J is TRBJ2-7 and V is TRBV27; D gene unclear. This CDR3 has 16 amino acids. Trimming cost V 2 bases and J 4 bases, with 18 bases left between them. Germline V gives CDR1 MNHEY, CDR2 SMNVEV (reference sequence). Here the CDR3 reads CASSLSLYEAAYEQYF. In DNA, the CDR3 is TGTGCCAGCAGTTTAAGCCTCTATGAGGCCGCGTACGAGCAGTACTTC.

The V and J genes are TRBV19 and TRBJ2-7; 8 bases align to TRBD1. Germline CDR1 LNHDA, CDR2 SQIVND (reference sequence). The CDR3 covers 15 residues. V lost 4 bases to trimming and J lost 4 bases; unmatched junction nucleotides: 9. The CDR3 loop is CASSTAGTGGYEQYF. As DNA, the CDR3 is TGTGCCAGTAGTACGGCCGGGACAGGAGGATACGAGCAGTACTTC.

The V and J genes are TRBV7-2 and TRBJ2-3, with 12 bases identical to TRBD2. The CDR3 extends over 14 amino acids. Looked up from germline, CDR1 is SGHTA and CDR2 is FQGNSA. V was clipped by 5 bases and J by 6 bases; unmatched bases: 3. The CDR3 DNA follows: TGTGCCAGCAGCGGGCTAGCGGGAGGGGATACGCAGTATTTT. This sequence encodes CASSGLAGGDTQYF.

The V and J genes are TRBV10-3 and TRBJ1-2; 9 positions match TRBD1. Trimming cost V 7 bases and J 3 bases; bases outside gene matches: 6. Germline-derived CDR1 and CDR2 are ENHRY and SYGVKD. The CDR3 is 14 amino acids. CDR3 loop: CAIMRRDRDYGYTF. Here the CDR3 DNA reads TGTGCCATCATGCGCCGGGACAGGGACTATGGCTACACCTTC.

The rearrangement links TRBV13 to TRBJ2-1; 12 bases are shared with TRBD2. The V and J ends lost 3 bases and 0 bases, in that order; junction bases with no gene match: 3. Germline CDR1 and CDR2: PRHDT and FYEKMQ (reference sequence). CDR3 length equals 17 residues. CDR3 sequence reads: CASSFGLAGSSYNEQFF. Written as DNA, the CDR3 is TGTGCCAGCAGCTTCGGACTAGCGGGAAGCTCCTACAATGAGCAGTTCTTC.

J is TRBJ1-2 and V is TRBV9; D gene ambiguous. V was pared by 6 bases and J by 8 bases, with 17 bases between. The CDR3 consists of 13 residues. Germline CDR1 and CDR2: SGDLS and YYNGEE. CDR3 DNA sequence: TGTGCCAGCACCGGGCCCAGAAGCGGAGGCTACACCTTC. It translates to CASTGPRSGGYTF.

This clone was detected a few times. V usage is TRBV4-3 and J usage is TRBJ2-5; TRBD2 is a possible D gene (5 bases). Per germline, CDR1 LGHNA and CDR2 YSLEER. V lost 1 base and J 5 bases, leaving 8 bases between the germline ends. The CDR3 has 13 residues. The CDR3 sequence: CASSQGVAETQYF. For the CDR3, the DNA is TGCGCCAGCAGCCAAGGCGTAGCGGAGACCCAGTACTTC.

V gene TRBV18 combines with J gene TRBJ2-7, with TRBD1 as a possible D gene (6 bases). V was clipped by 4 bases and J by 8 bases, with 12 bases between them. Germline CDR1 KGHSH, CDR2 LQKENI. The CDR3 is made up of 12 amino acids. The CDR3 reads CASSLGDIKQYF. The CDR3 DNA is TGTGCCAGCTCACTAGGGGACATTAAGCAGTACTTC.

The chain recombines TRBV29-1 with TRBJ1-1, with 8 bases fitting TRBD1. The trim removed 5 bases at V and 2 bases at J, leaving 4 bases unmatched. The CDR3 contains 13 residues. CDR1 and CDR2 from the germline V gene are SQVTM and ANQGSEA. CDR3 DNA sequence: TGCAGCGTTTACAGGGGGGCCAACACTGAAGCTTTCTTT. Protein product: CSVYRGANTEAFF.

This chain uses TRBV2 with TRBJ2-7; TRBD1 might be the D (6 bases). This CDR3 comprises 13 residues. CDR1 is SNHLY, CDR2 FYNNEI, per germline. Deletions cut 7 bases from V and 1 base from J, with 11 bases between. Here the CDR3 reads CASKGTPSYEQYF. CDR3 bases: TGTGCCAGCAAGGGGACACCTTCCTACGAGCAGTACTTC. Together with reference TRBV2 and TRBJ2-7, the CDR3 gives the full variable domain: EPEVTQTPSHQVTQMGQEVILRCVPISNHLYFYWYRQILGQKVEFLVSFYNNEISEKSEIFDDQFSVERPDGSNFTLKIRSTKLEDSAMYFCASKGTPSYEQYFGPGTRLTVT.

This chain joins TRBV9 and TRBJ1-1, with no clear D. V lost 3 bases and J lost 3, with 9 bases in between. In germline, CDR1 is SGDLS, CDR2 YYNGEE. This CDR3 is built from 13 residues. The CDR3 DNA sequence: TGTGCCAGCAGCGGGGGAGGGTACACTGAAGCTTTCTTT. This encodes CASSGGGYTEAFF.

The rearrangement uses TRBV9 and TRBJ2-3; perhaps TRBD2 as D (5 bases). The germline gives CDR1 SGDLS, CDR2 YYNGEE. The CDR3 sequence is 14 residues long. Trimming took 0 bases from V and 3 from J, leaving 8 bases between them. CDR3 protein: CASSVDGETDTQYF. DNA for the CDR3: TGTGCCAGCAGCGTAGATGGGGAGACAGATACGCAGTATTTT.

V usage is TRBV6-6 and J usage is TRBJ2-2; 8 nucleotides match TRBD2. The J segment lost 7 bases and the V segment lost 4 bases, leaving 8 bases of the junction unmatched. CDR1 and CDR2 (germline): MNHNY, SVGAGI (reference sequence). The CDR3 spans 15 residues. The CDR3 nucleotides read TGTGCCAGCAGTTTGGCGGGAGGCGGAAACGGGGAGCTGTTTTTT. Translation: CASSLAGGGNGELFF.

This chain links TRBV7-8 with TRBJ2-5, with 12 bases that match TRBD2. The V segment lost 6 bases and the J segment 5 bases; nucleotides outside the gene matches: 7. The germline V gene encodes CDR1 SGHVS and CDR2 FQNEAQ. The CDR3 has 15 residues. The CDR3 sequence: CASRPSGGALETQYF. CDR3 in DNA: TGTGCCAGCAGACCTAGCGGGGGGGCCCTGGAGACCCAGTACTTC.

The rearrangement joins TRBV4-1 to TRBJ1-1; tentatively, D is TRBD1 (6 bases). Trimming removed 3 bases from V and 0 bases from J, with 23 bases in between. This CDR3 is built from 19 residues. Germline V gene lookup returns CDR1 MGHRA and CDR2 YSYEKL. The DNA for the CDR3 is TGCGCCAGCAGCCACCCACGGTCCCGAGGGGGGGGACTGAACACTGAAGCTTTCTTT. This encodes CASSHPRSRGGGLNTEAFF.

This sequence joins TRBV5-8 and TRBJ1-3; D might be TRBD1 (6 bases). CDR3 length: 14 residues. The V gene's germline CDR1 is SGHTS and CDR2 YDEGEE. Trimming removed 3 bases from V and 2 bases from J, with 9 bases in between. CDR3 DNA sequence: TGTGCCAGCAGCTGGGGGGGCCCTGGAAACACCATATATTTT. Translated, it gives CASSWGGPGNTIYF. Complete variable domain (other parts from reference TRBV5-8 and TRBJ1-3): EAGVTQSPTHLIKTRGQQATLRCSPISGHTSVYWYQQALGLGLQFLLWYDEGEERNRGNFPPRFSGRQFPNYSSELNVNALELEDSALYLCASSWGGPGNTIYFGEGSWLTVV.

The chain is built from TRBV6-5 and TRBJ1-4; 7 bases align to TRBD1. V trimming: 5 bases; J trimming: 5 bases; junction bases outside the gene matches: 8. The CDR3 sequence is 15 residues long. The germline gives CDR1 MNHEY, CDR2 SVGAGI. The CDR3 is CASSTPTGPNEKLFF. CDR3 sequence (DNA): TGTGCCAGCAGTACCCCGACAGGGCCAAATGAAAAACTGTTTTTT.

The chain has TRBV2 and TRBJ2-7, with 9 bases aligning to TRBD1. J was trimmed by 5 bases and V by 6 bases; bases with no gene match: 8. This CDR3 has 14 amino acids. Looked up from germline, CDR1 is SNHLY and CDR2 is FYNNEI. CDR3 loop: CASRGGTGPHEQYF. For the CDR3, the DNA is TGTGCCAGCAGGGGGGGGACAGGGCCACACGAGCAGTACTTC.

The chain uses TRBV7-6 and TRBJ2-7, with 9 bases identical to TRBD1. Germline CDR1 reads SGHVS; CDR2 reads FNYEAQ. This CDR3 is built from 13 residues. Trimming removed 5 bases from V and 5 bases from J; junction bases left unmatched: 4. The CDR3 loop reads CASSTGTGNEQYF. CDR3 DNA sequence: TGTGCCAGCAGCACCGGGACAGGGAACGAGCAGTACTTC.